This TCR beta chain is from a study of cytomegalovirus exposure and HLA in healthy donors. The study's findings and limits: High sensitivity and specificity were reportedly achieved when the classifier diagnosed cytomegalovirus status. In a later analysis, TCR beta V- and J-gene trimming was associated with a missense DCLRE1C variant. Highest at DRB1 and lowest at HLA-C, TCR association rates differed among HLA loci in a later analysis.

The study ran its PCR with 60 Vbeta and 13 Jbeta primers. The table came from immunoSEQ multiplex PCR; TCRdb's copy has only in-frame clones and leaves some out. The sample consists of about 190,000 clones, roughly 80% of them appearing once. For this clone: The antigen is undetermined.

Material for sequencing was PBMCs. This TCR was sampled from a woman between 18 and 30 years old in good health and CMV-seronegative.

The CDR3 sequence: CASSSPGFGIDAGELFF. DNA for the CDR3: TGTGCCAGCAGCTCCCCGGGGTTCGGTATTGACGCCGGGGAGCTGTTTTTT. The chain is built from TRBV5-4 and TRBJ2-2; maybe TRBD2 (5 bases). V gave up 3 bases and J gave up 6 bases, with 21 bases separating them. This CDR3 comprises 17 residues. Germline V CDR1 and CDR2: SGHNT, YYREEE (reference sequence).